The 20 T cell receptor beta chains listed next were all sequenced from one sample in a study of blood T cell repertoires in COVID-19. Profiled with immunoSEQ multiplex PCR; TCRdb holds only in-frame clones, not every one. The sample carries fewer than 350,000 clones, roughly 86% recorded once. Sequenced: peripheral blood. These receptors came from a man aged 40-55 years with active or convalescent COVID-19.

The CDR3 loop is CASSLDSNSNQPQHF. In DNA, the CDR3 is TGTGCCAGCAGCTTGGACAGCAATAGCAATCAGCCCCAGCATTTT. This chain connects TRBV5-6 to TRBJ1-5; D gene ambiguous. Trimming took off 0 bases at V and 0 bases at J, with 7 bases between the two ends. Germline CDR1 SGHDT, CDR2 YYEEEE. The CDR3 has 15 amino acids.

The J gene is TRBJ1-1, the V gene TRBV18, with D possibly matching TRBD1 (5 bases). CDR3 length equals 12 residues. V was trimmed by 1 base and J by 8 bases, leaving 8 bases between them. Per germline, CDR1 KGHSH and CDR2 LQKENI. CDR3 coding DNA: TGTGCCAGCTCACCACTCGCAGGGGAAGCTTTCTTT. Translating it yields CASSPLAGEAFF.

CDR3 sequence: CASSQDVGRSEWAKNIQYF. The DNA for the CDR3 is TGTGCCAGCAGCCAAGATGTCGGCCGGAGTGAGTGGGCCAAAAACATTCAGTACTTC. The genes are TRBV4-2 and TRBJ2-4; D gene unclear. This CDR3 is built from 19 residues. V shed 0 bases and J shed 1 base, with 19 bases lying between them. Germline values: CDR1 LGHNA, CDR2 YNFKEQ.

The chain combines TRBV2 with TRBJ2-1, with 8 bases that match TRBD2. The CDR3 is 15 amino acids. V shed 7 bases, J shed 4 bases, and the junction held 9 bases outside the gene matches. Germline V gene lookup returns CDR1 SNHLY and CDR2 FYNNEI. The CDR3 DNA sequence: TGTGCCAGCACTCCGATCTCGGGAGGGTACAATGAGCAGTTCTTC. It encodes CASTPISGGYNEQFF.

Written as DNA, the CDR3 is TGTGCCAGCAGCTTATTCAGGGGTTCAGTGAACACTGAAGCTTTCTTT. It specifies CASSLFRGSVNTEAFF. This chain links TRBV7-9 with TRBJ1-1, with a possible D match to TRBD1 (6 bases). There are 16 residues in the CDR3. Germline assignment: CDR1 SEHNR and CDR2 FQNEAQ (reference sequence). V lost 2 bases, J lost 0 bases, and 13 bases lay in between.

This clone was observed once. For the CDR3, the DNA is TGTGCCACCAGTGATTCGCCGGGGGGGATTCAAGATACGCAGTATTTT. Amino acid sequence: CATSDSPGGIQDTQYF. The chain carries TRBV24-1 and TRBJ2-3, with 8 nucleotides matching TRBD2. The germline V gene encodes CDR1 KGHDR and CDR2 SFDVKD. The CDR3 totals 16 residues. The V segment lost 2 bases and the J segment 5 bases; nucleotides outside the gene matches: 8.

J is TRBJ2-5 and V is TRBV5-1, with TRBD2 as a possible D gene (6 bases). The germline V gene encodes CDR1 SGHRS and CDR2 YFSETQ. CDR3 length equals 15 residues. With 0 bases removed from V and 7 bases from J, the gap between germline ends came to 16 bases. The CDR3 loop reads CASSLATLASGTQYF. In DNA form, the CDR3 reads TGCGCCAGCAGCTTGGCTACGCTAGCGAGTGGGACCCAGTACTTC.

This clone was counted a single time. The chain employs TRBV7-3 and TRBJ2-2; perhaps TRBD2 as D (5 bases). This CDR3 has 14 residues. Germline CDR1 is SGHTA and CDR2 is FQGTGA. The V end lost 5 bases, the J end lost 6 bases, and 13 bases lay between the germline ends. The CDR3 reads CASSGVVGAGELFF. CDR3 nucleotides: TGTGCCAGCAGCGGGGTCGTCGGGGCCGGGGAGCTGTTTTTT.

The genes are TRBV30 and TRBJ2-3, with TRBD2 matching 8 bases. The CDR3 totals 12 residues. Trimming cost V 3 bases and J 6 bases; bases outside gene matches: 2. The germline CDR1 and CDR2 sequences are GTSNPN and SVGIG (reference sequence). The CDR3 is CAWRTSEDTQYF. The CDR3 bases are TGTGCCTGGAGGACTAGCGAGGATACGCAGTATTTT.

The chain couples TRBV28 to TRBJ2-1, with a tentative D call TRBD1 (8 bases). The CDR3 loop spans 13 amino acids. Germline CDR1 and CDR2: MDHEN and SYDVKM. With 7 bases removed from V and 11 bases from J, the gap between germline ends came to 18 bases. The CDR3 bases are TGTGCCAGCAACCGACAGGGGCGGGAGAAGCAGTTCTTC. Encoded protein: CASNRQGREKQFF.

This clone was seen a handful of times. V is TRBV6-4 and J is TRBJ1-1, with no clear D. With 5 bases removed from V and 0 bases from J, the gap between germline ends came to 22 bases. This CDR3 has 18 amino acids. CDR1 and CDR2 (germline): MRHNA, SNTAGT. CDR3 sequence (DNA): TGTGCCAGCAGTATACGTCGTCAGAAAAATGACATGAACACTGAAGCTTTCTTT. Translation gives CASSIRRQKNDMNTEAFF.

V and J are TRBV6-6 and TRBJ2-7, with TRBD2 matching 14 bases. V lost 5 bases and J lost 0; bases outside the gene matches: 9. CDR1 MNHNY and CDR2 SVGAGI come from the germline V gene (reference sequence). The CDR3 consists of 18 residues. CDR3 DNA: TGTGCCAGCAGTCCACTCGGGACTAGCGGGGGACCCTCCTACGAGCAGTACTTC. Translated: CASSPLGTSGGPSYEQYF.

The chain has TRBV3-1 (or the pseudogene TRBV3-2) and TRBJ2-1, with D perhaps TRBD1 (6 bases). This CDR3 is 14 amino acids long. V was cut by 4 bases and J by 5 bases, with 12 bases left in between. Germline V gives CDR1 LGHDT, CDR2 YNNKEL (reference sequence). The CDR3 reads CASSLRTDHNEQFF. The CDR3 DNA sequence: TGTGCCAGCAGCCTTAGGACAGATCACAATGAGCAGTTCTTC.

This chain connects TRBV6-1 to TRBJ2-1, with 13 bases fitting TRBD2. Germline CDR1 is MNHNS and CDR2 is SASEGT. With V trimmed by 5 bases and J by 5 bases, 3 bases remained unmatched. CDR3 length: 15 amino acids. CDR3 region: CASSPTSGGDNEQFF. The DNA of the CDR3 is TGTGCCAGCAGTCCCACTAGCGGGGGGGACAATGAGCAGTTCTTC.

V is TRBV6-5 and J is TRBJ2-3; D remains ambiguous. Germline assignment: CDR1 MNHEY and CDR2 SVGAGI. CDR3 size: 11 residues. The V and J ends lost 2 bases and 6 bases respectively, with 3 bases between them. DNA of the CDR3: TGTGCCAGCAGTTACGAGGATACGCAGTATTTT. Its protein product is CASSYEDTQYF.

The V call is TRBV6-6, the J call TRBJ1-6; TRBD1 is a possible D gene (5 bases). Per germline, CDR1 MNHNY and CDR2 SVGAGI (reference sequence). Trimming took off 1 base at V and 7 bases at J, with 11 bases between the two ends. The CDR3 loop spans 15 amino acids. The CDR3 reads CASSYFERGNSPLHF. Written as DNA, the CDR3 is TGTGCCAGCAGTTACTTCGAGCGGGGGAATTCACCCCTCCACTTT.

This clone has more than one count but fewer than ten. The rearrangement uses TRBV28 and TRBJ1-1; D uncertain. The CDR3 is 16 residues long. Germline values: CDR1 MDHEN, CDR2 SYDVKM. V was pared by 6 bases and J by 1 base, with 18 bases between. CDR3 amino acids: CASSSSAQVWNTEAFF. For the CDR3, the DNA is TGTGCCAGCAGCTCTTCAGCTCAGGTTTGGAACACTGAAGCTTTCTTT. Looking up the rest from reference TRBV28 and TRBJ1-1 gives the full variable domain: DVKVTQSSRYLVKRTGEKVFLECVQDMDHENMFWYRQDPGLGLRLIYFSYDVKMKEKGDIPEGYSVSREKKERFSLILESASTNQTSMYLCASSSSAQVWNTEAFFGQGTRLTVV.

The chain joins TRBV19 to TRBJ1-2, with D tentatively TRBD1 (5 bases). V lost 7 bases and J 6 bases, leaving 12 bases between the germline ends. Germline values: CDR1 LNHDA, CDR2 SQIVND (reference sequence). The CDR3 contains 12 residues. The CDR3 is CASTAGLNGYTF. The CDR3 coding sequence is TGTGCCAGTACGGCAGGGTTAAATGGCTACACCTTC.

V usage is TRBV6-5 and J usage is TRBJ2-3, with 12 bases aligning to TRBD2. J gave up 4 bases and V 8 bases, and 7 bases lay outside the gene matches. Germline-derived CDR1 and CDR2 are MNHEY and SVGAGI. The CDR3 sequence is 15 residues long. The CDR3 loop reads CASYPLAGGSDTQYF. The CDR3 nucleotides are TGTGCCAGCTATCCCCTAGCGGGGGGGTCAGATACGCAGTATTTT.

The chain carries TRBV21-1 and TRBJ2-1; TRBD2 is the table's D call, not checked against the DNA. TRBV21-1 is given as a pseudogene. This CDR3 comprises 19 residues. The CDR3 DNA sequence: TGTGCCAGCAGCAAAATCCGGGTGGGGGATAGCGGGATTTACAATGAGCAGTTCTTC. Amino acids: CASSKIRVGDSGIYNEQFF.